The 8 T cell receptor beta chains below come from one sample, sequenced in a study of blood T cell repertoires in COVID-19. Repertoires were generated with immunoSEQ multiplex PCR, while TCRdb's copy carries only in-frame clones and drops some. In the table there are over 150,000 clones, around 80% of which are singletons. Source material: peripheral blood. Source of these receptors: a woman between 35 and 50 years old with COVID-19, enrolled during active disease.

The chain is built from TRBV11-3 and TRBJ2-1; the match to TRBD2 covers 11 bases. With 5 bases clipped from V and 7 bases from J, the junction kept 4 bases outside the gene matches. This CDR3 comprises 14 residues. Germline V gene lookup returns CDR1 SGHNT and CDR2 YENEEA. The CDR3 DNA is TGTGCCAGCAGCGTAATAGCGGGAGGGAATGAGCAGTTCTTC. It translates to CASSVIAGGNEQFF.

The chain joins TRBV2 to TRBJ1-4; D not resolved. There are 14 residues in the CDR3. The V end was cut by 11 bases, the J end by 5 bases, with 18 bases between. Germline CDR1 reads SNHLY; CDR2 reads FYNNEI. CDR3 coding DNA: TGTGCCGGCTGGTTCGTAACCAAAAATGAAAAACTGTTTTTT. This sequence encodes CAGWFVTKNEKLFF.

This clone appeared once. This chain connects TRBV7-2 to TRBJ2-3; D is uncertain. The CDR3 consists of 15 residues. CDR1 is SGHTA and CDR2 is FQGNSA in the germline V gene. Trimming pared 1 base from V and 0 bases from J, leaving 8 bases between. Written as DNA, the CDR3 is TGTGCCAGCAGCTTAGTCCAGGCGAGCACAGATACGCAGTATTTT. It yields the protein CASSLVQASTDTQYF.

The chain has TRBV5-4 and TRBJ1-6; 7 nucleotides match TRBD1. Germline CDR1 reads SGHNT; CDR2 reads YYREEE (reference sequence). The CDR3 length is 18 residues. The V gene end was trimmed by 3 bases and the J gene end by 7 bases; junction bases not matched to a gene: 16. CDR3 loop: CASSSSRRAGGSNSPLHF. As DNA, the CDR3 is TGTGCCAGCAGCTCCTCAAGGAGGGCAGGGGGTTCCAATTCACCCCTCCACTTT.

The chain recombines TRBV18 with TRBJ2-3; D might be TRBD1 (6 bases). From germline, CDR1 is KGHSH and CDR2 LQKENI. V was shortened by 3 bases and J by 2 bases, with 12 bases between the two germline ends. This CDR3 spans 15 amino acids. The CDR3 is CASSPDWGHTDTQYF. DNA of the CDR3: TGTGCCAGCTCACCGGATTGGGGACACACAGATACGCAGTATTTT. The full variable domain, with the rest looked up from reference TRBV18 and TRBJ2-3, is NAGVMQNPRHLVRRRGQEARLRCSPMKGHSHVYWYRQLPEEGLKFMVYLQKENIIDESGMPKERFSAEFPKEGPSILRIQQVVRGDSAAYFCASSPDWGHTDTQYFGPGTRLTVL.

This chain links TRBV4-1 with TRBJ1-1, with TRBD1 matching 8 bases. Looked up from germline, CDR1 is MGHRA and CDR2 is YSYEKL. V shed 3 bases and J 8 bases; nucleotides not matched to a gene: 8. This CDR3 contains 14 residues. The CDR3 DNA follows: TGCGCCAGCAGCCAGACCTCCCGGGACAGGGAAGCTTTCTTT. Protein product: CASSQTSRDREAFF.

The rearrangement links TRBV5-1 to TRBJ2-6; D unclear. The CDR3 covers 17 residues. V was shortened by 0 bases and J by 0 bases, with 10 bases between the two germline ends. CDR1 is SGHRS and CDR2 is YFSETQ in the germline V gene. The CDR3 sequence: CASSLVALNSGANVLTF. The CDR3 DNA is TGCGCCAGCAGCTTGGTTGCGTTAAACTCTGGGGCCAACGTCCTGACTTTC.

The gene calls are TRBV29-1 and TRBJ2-7, with 10 bases fitting TRBD2. The length of the CDR3 is 15 residues. From germline, CDR1 is SQVTM and CDR2 ANQGSEA. J gave up 3 bases and V 1 base, and 6 bases lay outside the gene matches. CDR3 nucleotides: TGCAGCGTTGAAGGTTTAGCGGGGGGCTTCTACGAGCAGTACTTC. Translation gives CSVEGLAGGFYEQYF.